The 23 T cell receptor beta chains presented below share a single source sample, sequenced in a study of T cell changes during pregnancy in multiple sclerosis. The protocol was immunoSEQ multiplex PCR, while the TCRdb copy is restricted to in-frame clones and leaves out a portion. The sample gives approximately 43,000 clones, approximately 80% of which show up once; 0.55% to 0.75% is in the top ten. Specimen: CD4+ T cells from peripheral blood mononuclear cells, collected before pregnancy. Receptors were obtained from a female donor with multiple sclerosis, enrolled in a pregnancy study.

This chain joins TRBV6-5 and TRBJ1-2; D is unclear. Germline CDR1 MNHEY, CDR2 SVGAGI. The CDR3 covers 14 residues. Trimming took 2 bases from V and 6 from J, leaving 13 bases between them. The CDR3 region is CASSYTFKTDGYTF. The DNA for the CDR3 is TGTGCCAGCAGTTACACTTTCAAAACGGATGGCTACACCTTC.

This clone has only one observation. V gene TRBV14 combines with J gene TRBJ2-1; 8 positions match TRBD1. V was clipped by 3 bases and J by 9 bases; unmatched bases: 4. The germline V gene encodes CDR1 SGHDN and CDR2 FVKESK. This CDR3 comprises 13 residues. CDR3 region: CASSQEDRAEQFF. CDR3 nucleotides: TGTGCCAGCAGCCAGGAGGACAGGGCTGAGCAGTTCTTC.

The chain links TRBV30 to TRBJ1-1; D remains ambiguous. This CDR3 comprises 13 residues. The germline V gene encodes CDR1 GTSNPN and CDR2 SVGIG (reference sequence). The germline V and J ends were trimmed by 5 bases and 3 bases, with 13 bases remaining between them. The CDR3 nucleotides read TGTGCCTGGGGTGCACTTATTTACACTGAAGCTTTCTTT. It is translated as CAWGALIYTEAFF.

As to this clone: Other nucleotide sequences in the sample specify the same CDR3. The chain recombines TRBV5-1 with TRBJ1-5; 9 bases map to TRBD1. V gave up 4 bases and J gave up 5 bases; unmatched junction bases: 4. This CDR3 contains 14 residues. Germline V CDR1 and CDR2: SGHRS, YFSETQ. CDR3 sequence reads: CASSTGQGDQPQHF. In DNA form, the CDR3 reads TGCGCCAGCAGCACGGGACAGGGCGATCAGCCCCAGCATTTT.

The chain recombines TRBV6-1 with TRBJ1-6; D not resolved. CDR1 is MNHNS, CDR2 SASEGT, per germline. V was shortened by 6 bases and J by 5 bases, with 11 bases between the two germline ends. The CDR3 has 14 residues. CDR3 nucleotides: TGTGCCAGCAGCTCCGTCGGTGATAATTCACCCCTCCACTTT. This encodes CASSSVGDNSPLHF.

V gene TRBV7-2 combines with J gene TRBJ1-2; D perhaps matches TRBD1 (5 bases). The CDR3 runs 16 residues. The V gene's germline CDR1 is SGHTA and CDR2 FQGNSA. Between the trimmed V and J ends, which lost 0 bases and 4 bases, there was a span of 15 bases. The CDR3 bases are TGTGCCAGCAGCTTAGCGAATACAGGAAGGGTCTATGGCTACACCTTC. It translates to CASSLANTGRVYGYTF.

This clone was seen only once. The chain is built from TRBV10-2 and TRBJ2-1; D is possibly TRBD2 (7 bases). The CDR3 runs 16 residues. Germline V CDR1 and CDR2: WSHSY, SAAADI. V lost 6 bases, J lost 3 bases, and 18 bases lay in between. CDR3 nucleotide sequence: TGCGCCAGCAGGCCCGGCGGGGGCGGAGACTACAATGAGCAGTTCTTC. Protein product: CASRPGGGGDYNEQFF.

The chain employs TRBV7-7 and TRBJ2-3, with 10 bases that match TRBD2. Germline lookup yields CDR1 SSHAT and CDR2 FNYEAQ (reference sequence). The CDR3 totals 16 residues. The ends lost 1 base at V and 6 bases at J; junction bases unmatched: 7. CDR3 region: CASSLGLAGVTDTQYF. The CDR3 DNA follows: TGTGCCAGCAGCTTAGGGCTAGCGGGAGTAACCGATACGCAGTATTTT.

V usage is TRBV2 and J usage is TRBJ2-7; the D gene is possibly TRBD1 (6 bases). In germline, CDR1 is SNHLY, CDR2 FYNNEI. With 6 bases removed from V and 5 bases from J, the gap between germline ends came to 17 bases. The CDR3 is 14 amino acids. For the CDR3, the DNA is TGTGCCAGCAGCGTCGGGACAAGAGAAGACGAGCAGTACTTC. It yields the protein CASSVGTREDEQYF.

The gene calls are TRBV7-8 and TRBJ1-5, with a tentative D call TRBD1 (6 bases). Trimming shortened V by 1 base and J by 4 bases, and 11 bases separated the two germline ends. The germline V gene encodes CDR1 SGHVS and CDR2 FQNEAQ. This CDR3 is 15 amino acids long. The CDR3 loop reads CASSLGDRTNQPQHF. CDR3 nucleotides: TGTGCCAGCAGCTTAGGAGACAGGACTAATCAGCCCCAGCATTTT.

This clone was counted between two and nine times. The chain carries TRBV4-1 and TRBJ2-4; D is ambiguous. This CDR3 is 19 amino acids long. Germline lookup yields CDR1 MGHRA and CDR2 YSYEKL. Trimming cost V 0 bases and J 0 bases, with 18 bases left between them. The CDR3 loop reads CASSQEKSLLTLAKNIQYF. DNA of the CDR3: TGCGCCAGCAGCCAAGAAAAGTCACTACTCACACTAGCCAAAAACATTCAGTACTTC.

The gene calls are TRBV12-5 and TRBJ1-3; the match to TRBD1 covers 7 bases. V shed 0 bases, J shed 3 bases, and the junction held 5 bases outside the gene matches. This CDR3 spans 16 amino acids. The germline V gene encodes CDR1 LGHNT and CDR2 FRNRAP. The CDR3 region has the DNA TGTGCTAGTGGTTTGGTTACAGGGGTGGGTGGAAACACCATATATTTT. It encodes CASGLVTGVGGNTIYF.

This clone is judged medium-sized. The chain joins TRBV19 to TRBJ1-1; D gene unclear. This CDR3 contains 13 residues. Deletions cut 5 bases from V and 1 base from J, with 8 bases between. CDR1 is LNHDA, CDR2 SQIVND, per germline (reference sequence). The CDR3 nucleotides read TGTGCCAGTAGTCTATACCCGAACACTGAAGCTTTCTTT. Translation gives CASSLYPNTEAFF.

The chain links TRBV7-3 to TRBJ2-1; the D is unclear. The CDR3 runs to 13 residues. Trimming left V 3 bases short and J 3 bases short, with 6 bases between. Germline assignment: CDR1 SGHTA and CDR2 FQGTGA. In DNA form, the CDR3 reads TGTGCCAGCAGCTTCAACAGCTACAATGAGCAGTTCTTC. It encodes CASSFNSYNEQFF.

This clone occurred once. The genes are TRBV19 and TRBJ1-4; TRBD1 is a possible D gene (5 bases). The CDR3 totals 16 residues. V was trimmed by 4 bases and J by 5 bases, leaving 17 bases between them. CDR1 and CDR2 (germline): LNHDA, SQIVND (reference sequence). In DNA, the CDR3 is TGTGCCAGTAGTAAGGTCTCAGGGAACCTCAATGAAAAACTGTTTTTT. Amino acid sequence: CASSKVSGNLNEKLFF.

This chain links TRBV6-1 with TRBJ2-5; TRBD1 might be the D (5 bases). Germline CDR1 reads MNHNS; CDR2 reads SASEGT. The V and J ends lost 3 bases and 7 bases respectively, with 12 bases between them. CDR3 length equals 13 residues. The CDR3 bases are TGTGCCAGCAGTGAGGGGCGATCAGCGACCCAGTACTTC. Residues: CASSEGRSATQYF.

J is TRBJ2-2 and V is TRBV29-1; the D is unclear. This CDR3 has 14 residues. Deletions cut 4 bases from V and 3 bases from J, with 12 bases between. Per the germline V gene, CDR1 is SQVTM and CDR2 is ANQGSEA. CDR3 sequence (DNA): TGCAGCGTTGTTCCCAGTGGCCACACCGGGGAGCTGTTTTTT. As protein: CSVVPSGHTGELFF.

The table lists this clone with many counts. This same CDR3 is encoded by further DNA sequences in the sample. The rearrangement joins TRBV19 to TRBJ2-1; D not certain. The CDR3 loop spans 15 amino acids. The germline V and J ends were trimmed by 7 bases and 0 bases, with 13 bases remaining between them. In germline, CDR1 is LNHDA, CDR2 SQIVND (reference sequence). CDR3 DNA sequence: TGTGCCAGTACCCCGACTGGAAGCTCCTACAATGAGCAGTTCTTC. This encodes CASTPTGSSYNEQFF.

This chain connects TRBV7-2 to TRBJ2-2; 8 bases map to TRBD2. V was clipped by 5 bases and J by 7 bases; unmatched bases: 12. Germline-derived CDR1 and CDR2 are SGHTA and FQGNSA. CDR3 size: 16 residues. Written as DNA, the CDR3 is TGTGCCAGCAGCCCCAGAGCCGGACTAGCCCGCGGGGAGCTGTTTTTT. Amino acid sequence: CASSPRAGLARGELFF.

The CDR3: CASRSEGGTGELFF. For the CDR3, the DNA is TGTGCCAGCAGAAGTGAAGGGGGAACCGGGGAGCTGTTTTTT. The chain carries TRBV5-4 and TRBJ2-2; tentatively, D is TRBD1 (6 bases). With 5 bases removed from V and 5 bases from J, the gap between germline ends came to 13 bases. The CDR3 consists of 14 residues. Germline V gives CDR1 SGHNT, CDR2 YYREEE (reference sequence).

CDR3 in amino acids: CASSMTSGYTDTQYF. As DNA, the CDR3 is TGTGCCAGCAGCATGACTAGCGGGTACACAGATACGCAGTATTTT. The chain recombines TRBV7-2 with TRBJ2-3; 10 bases fit TRBD2. The junction had 4 bases not matched to a gene; V was cut back by 5 bases and J by 2 bases. Germline assignment: CDR1 SGHTA and CDR2 FQGNSA. The CDR3 has 15 amino acids.

The chain is built from TRBV30 and TRBJ1-1; tentatively, D is TRBD1 (6 bases). This CDR3 has 14 amino acids. V was pared by 2 bases and J by 4 bases, with 14 bases between. Germline CDR1 is GTSNPN and CDR2 is SVGIG (reference sequence). The DNA of the CDR3 is TGTGCCTGGAGTCCCCGGGGAGGGGGCACTGAAGCTTTCTTT. This encodes CAWSPRGGGTEAFF.

The CDR3 DNA reads TGTGCCAGCAGCTTAGGCCTAACCGGGGAGCTGTTTTTT. It encodes CASSLGLTGELFF. The chain carries TRBV13 and TRBJ2-2; D remains unclear. Trimming pared 0 bases from V and 5 bases from J, leaving 4 bases between. This CDR3 region has 13 residues. Germline CDR1 reads PRHDT; CDR2 reads FYEKMQ (reference sequence).